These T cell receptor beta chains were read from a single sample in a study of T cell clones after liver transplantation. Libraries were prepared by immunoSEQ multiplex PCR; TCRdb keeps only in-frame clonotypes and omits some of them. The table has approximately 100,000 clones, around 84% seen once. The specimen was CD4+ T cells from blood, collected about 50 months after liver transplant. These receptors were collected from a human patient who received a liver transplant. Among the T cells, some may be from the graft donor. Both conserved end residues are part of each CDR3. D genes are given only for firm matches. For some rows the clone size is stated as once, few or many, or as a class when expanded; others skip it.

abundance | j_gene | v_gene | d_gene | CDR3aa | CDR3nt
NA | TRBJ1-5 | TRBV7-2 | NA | CASSLDTSNQPQHF | TGTGCCAGCAGCCTAGACACTAGCAATCAGCCCCAGCATTTT
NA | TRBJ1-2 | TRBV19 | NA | CASSSPGGRTYGYTF | TGTGCCAGTAGTTCCCCGGGAGGGCGGACGTATGGCTACACCTTC
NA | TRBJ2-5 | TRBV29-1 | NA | CSVEDGITRETQYF | TGCAGCGTTGAAGACGGAATTACACGGGAGACCCAGTACTTC
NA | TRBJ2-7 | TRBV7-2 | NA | CASSLAIQVNEQYF | TGTGCCAGCAGCTTAGCAATACAGGTTAACGAGCAGTACTTC
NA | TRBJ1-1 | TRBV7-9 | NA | CASAYSNTEAFF | TGTGCCAGCGCTTACTCGAACACTGAAGCTTTCTTT
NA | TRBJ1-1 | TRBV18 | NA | CASSPLKSPLMNTEAFF | TGTGCCAGCTCACCCCTAAAATCTCCACTTATGAACACTGAAGCTTTCTTT
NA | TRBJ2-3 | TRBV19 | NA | CASSTGATDTQYF | TGTGCCAGTAGTACAGGGGCCACAGATACGCAGTATTTT
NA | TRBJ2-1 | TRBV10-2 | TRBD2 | CASSATSGSYNEQFF | TGCGCCAGCAGCGCGACTAGCGGCTCCTACAATGAGCAGTTCTTC
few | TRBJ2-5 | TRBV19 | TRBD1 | CASRATGGETQYF | TGTGCCAGTAGAGCCACAGGGGGAGAGACCCAGTACTTC
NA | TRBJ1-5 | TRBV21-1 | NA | CASSKEGGYSNQPQHF | TGTGCCAGCAGCAAAGAGGGAGGTTATAGCAATCAGCCCCAGCATTTT
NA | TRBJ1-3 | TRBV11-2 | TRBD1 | CASTTLRGRSGNTIYF | TGTGCCAGCACCACTCTAAGGGGGCGCTCTGGAAACACCATATATTTT
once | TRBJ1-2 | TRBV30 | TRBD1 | CAWRATGGAGYGYTF | TGTGCCTGGAGGGCTACAGGGGGCGCTGGCTATGGCTACACCTTC
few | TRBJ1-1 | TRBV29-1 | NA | CSVEGVLRTEAFF | TGCAGCGTTGAAGGGGTGCTCCGCACTGAAGCTTTCTTT
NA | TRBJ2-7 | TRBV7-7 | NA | CASSLEMVATEQYF | TGTGCCAGCAGCTTAGAGATGGTGGCTACCGAGCAGTACTTC
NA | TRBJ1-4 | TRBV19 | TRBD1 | CASSTGGQGNEKLFF | TGTGCCAGTAGTACCGGGGGACAGGGTAATGAAAAACTGTTTTTT
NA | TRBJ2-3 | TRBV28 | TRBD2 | CASMGGGSTDTQYF | TGTGCCAGCATGGGGGGAGGGTCCACAGATACGCAGTATTTT
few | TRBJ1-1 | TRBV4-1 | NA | CASSRGQLNTEAFF | TGCGCCAGCAGCCGCGGACAGCTGAACACTGAAGCTTTCTTT
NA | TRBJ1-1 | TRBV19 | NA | CASSIVGTPGTEAFF | TGTGCCAGTAGTATAGTTGGGACCCCGGGAACTGAAGCTTTCTTT
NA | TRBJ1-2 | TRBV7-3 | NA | CASSLTGTDYGYTF | TGTGCCAGCAGCCTCACCGGGACGGACTATGGCTACACCTTC
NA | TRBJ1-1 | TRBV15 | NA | CATSRTSRVGNTEAFF | TGTGCCACCAGCCGAACCTCTAGGGTTGGGAACACTGAAGCTTTCTTT
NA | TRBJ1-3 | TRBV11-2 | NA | CASSLFGGLGNTIYF | TGTGCCAGCAGCTTATTCGGAGGGCTTGGAAACACCATATATTTT
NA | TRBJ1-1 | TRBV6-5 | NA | CASSYRAAMNTEAFF | TGTGCCAGCAGTTATCGGGCGGCGATGAACACTGAAGCTTTCTTT
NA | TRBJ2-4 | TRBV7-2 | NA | CATRRNSKNIQYF | TGTGCCACCCGGAGGAACTCCAAAAACATTCAGTACTTC
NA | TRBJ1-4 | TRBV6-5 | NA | CASSLDRTNEKLFF | TGTGCCAGCAGTCTAGACAGAACTAATGAAAAACTGTTTTTT
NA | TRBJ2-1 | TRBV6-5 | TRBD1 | CASRYDRVGNEQFF | TGTGCCAGCAGATATGACAGGGTTGGCAATGAGCAGTTCTTC
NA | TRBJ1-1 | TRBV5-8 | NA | CASSVGPINTEAFF | TGTGCCAGCAGCGTGGGCCCCATTAACACTGAAGCTTTCTTT
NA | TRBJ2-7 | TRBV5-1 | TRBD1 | CASSFYDRAYEQYF | TGCGCCAGCAGCTTTTACGACAGGGCCTACGAGCAGTACTTC
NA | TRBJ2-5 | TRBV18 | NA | CASSPGIKETQYF | TGTGCCAGCTCACCTGGAATTAAGGAGACCCAGTACTTC
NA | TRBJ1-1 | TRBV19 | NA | CASRPIGVSTEAFF | TGTGCCAGTAGGCCGATCGGGGTCAGCACTGAAGCTTTCTTT
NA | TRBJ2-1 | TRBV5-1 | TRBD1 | CASSFAGTGVNEQFF | TGCGCCAGCAGCTTCGCCGGGACAGGGGTCAATGAGCAGTTCTTC
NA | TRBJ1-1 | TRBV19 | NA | CASSVKGGEAFF | TGTGCCAGTAGCGTCAAGGGAGGGGAAGCTTTCTTT
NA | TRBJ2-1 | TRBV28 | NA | CASSLGGAVYQFF | TGTGCCAGCAGTTTAGGAGGGGCAGTTTATCAGTTCTTC
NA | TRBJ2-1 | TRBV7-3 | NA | CASSRVGHYNEQFF | TGTGCCAGCAGCCGAGTCGGACACTACAATGAGCAGTTCTTC
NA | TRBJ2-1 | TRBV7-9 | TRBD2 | CASSARLAGGDDEQFF | TGTGCCAGCAGCGCCCGACTAGCGGGAGGGGATGATGAGCAGTTCTTC
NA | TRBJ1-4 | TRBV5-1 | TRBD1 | CASSEQGASNEKLFF | TGCGCCAGCAGCGAACAGGGGGCCTCTAATGAAAAACTGTTTTTT
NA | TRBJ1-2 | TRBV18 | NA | CASSRGPGSNYGYTF | TGTGCCAGCTCACGCGGACCCGGAAGCAACTATGGCTACACCTTC
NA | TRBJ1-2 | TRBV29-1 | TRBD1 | CSVEDPRTGNRGYTF | TGCAGCGTTGAAGATCCGAGGACAGGGAACCGTGGCTACACCTTC
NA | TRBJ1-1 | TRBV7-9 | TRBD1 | CASSGHRGKNTEAFF | TGTGCCAGCAGCGGACACAGGGGCAAGAACACTGAAGCTTTCTTT
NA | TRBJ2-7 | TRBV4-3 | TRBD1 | CASSQDHRGVEQYF | TGCGCCAGCAGCCAAGATCACAGGGGAGTTGAGCAGTACTTC
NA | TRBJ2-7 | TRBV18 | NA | CASSPGLRSGYEQYF | TGTGCCAGCTCACCCGGTTTAAGGTCTGGGTACGAGCAGTACTTC
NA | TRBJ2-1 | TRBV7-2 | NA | CATYTLADSYNEQFF | TGTGCCACCTACACTTTAGCGGACTCCTACAATGAGCAGTTCTTC
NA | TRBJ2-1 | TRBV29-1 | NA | CSGGSYNEQFF | TGCAGCGGGGGGTCCTACAATGAGCAGTTCTTC
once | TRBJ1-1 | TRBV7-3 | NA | CASSLGEALSSEAFF | TGTGCCAGCAGCTTAGGGGAGGCACTGAGCTCTGAAGCTTTCTTT
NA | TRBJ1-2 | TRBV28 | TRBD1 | CASSSDRGLVRGGYTF | TGTGCCAGCAGTTCTGACAGGGGGCTAGTCCGGGGTGGCTACACCTTC
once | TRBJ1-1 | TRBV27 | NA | CASSRREKHTEAFF | TGTGCCAGCAGTCGCCGGGAGAAACACACTGAAGCTTTCTTT
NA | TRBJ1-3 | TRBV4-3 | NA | CASSQDTETGNTIYF | TGCGCCAGCAGCCAAGATACCGAGACTGGAAACACCATATATTTT
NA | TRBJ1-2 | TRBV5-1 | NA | CASSLGLGLANYGYTF | TGCGCCAGCAGCTTAGGTTTAGGGCTAGCTAACTATGGCTACACCTTC
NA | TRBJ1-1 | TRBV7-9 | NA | CASSWRQATEAFF | TGTGCCAGCAGCTGGAGGCAGGCCACTGAAGCTTTCTTT